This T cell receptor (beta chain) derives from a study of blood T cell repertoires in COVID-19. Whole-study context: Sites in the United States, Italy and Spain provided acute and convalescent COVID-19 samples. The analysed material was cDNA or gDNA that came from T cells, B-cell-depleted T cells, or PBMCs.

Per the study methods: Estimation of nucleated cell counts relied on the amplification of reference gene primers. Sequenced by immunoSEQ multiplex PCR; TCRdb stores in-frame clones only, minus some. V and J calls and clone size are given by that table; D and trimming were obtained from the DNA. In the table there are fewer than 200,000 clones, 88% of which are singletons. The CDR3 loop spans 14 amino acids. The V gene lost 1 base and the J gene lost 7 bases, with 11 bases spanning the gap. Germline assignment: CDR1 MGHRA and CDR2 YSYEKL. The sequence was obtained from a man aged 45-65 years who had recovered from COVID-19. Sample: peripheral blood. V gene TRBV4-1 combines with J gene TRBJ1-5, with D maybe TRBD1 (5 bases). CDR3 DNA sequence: TGCGCCAGCAGCCAAGGTACAGGTGGCCAGCCCCAGCATTTT. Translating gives CASSQGTGGQPQHF.